This T cell receptor (beta chain) was profiled in a study of blood T cell repertoires in COVID-19 (dated by TCRdb to 2018 to 2021). At the level of the whole study: Samples covering the acute and convalescent phases of COVID-19 were provided by collaborators in the United States, Italy and Spain. The material from the prospective study consisted of cDNA or gDNA derived from T cells, B-cell-depleted T cells, or PBMCs. The dataset comprised deeply sampled blood TCRbeta repertoires from subjects exposed to, actively infected with, or recovered from COVID-19. The repertoires were released in a freely available public database intended as a resource for research on the immune response to SARS-CoV-2. The samples were drawn from the first 160 participants of the ongoing ImmuneRACE study and from about 1,200 subjects provided by 6 global collaborators. Nearly every sample came with metadata listing a de-identified subject ID, COVID-19 status, age in years and sex. Where available, HLA class I and class II types were taken from metadata supplied by the sample provider and were not determined by assay-based typing. Study-wide conclusions, independent of this receptor: How much clinical and demographic metadata was included differed by source and by participant, and the metadata was provided uncurated.

Whole blood was collected in K2EDTA tubes by collaborating institutions according to the institutions' own protocols. For TCRbeta analysis, collaborator samples were shipped as frozen whole blood, as isolated PBMCs, or as DNA extracted from either sample type. Turning to this clone: This clone's antigen is unknown. Base qualities are not provided; no much larger clone lies one nucleotide away.

TCRbeta CDR3 regions were amplified from genomic DNA using the immunoSEQ Assay, a bias-controlled multiplex PCR. From the authors' description of their analysis: Nucleated cell counts per sample were estimated from amplification of reference gene primers within the assay. Sequence reads were collapsed and filtered to measure the absolute abundance of every unique TCRbeta CDR3 rearrangement. Productive Simpson clonality was computed per sample as the square root of Simpson's diversity index over productive rearrangements. This is the immuneACCESS table as TCRdb keeps it, with only in-frame sequences that have V and J called. A part of the clones is gone; compared with another copy, unresolved V genes explain less than half, and the rest is unexplained. The DNA gave D and trimming, while V, J and clone size come from that table. This sample holds 55,000 to 85,000 clones; 86% were observed only once. In total, the top ten clones hold less than 15% of the sample.

CDR1 and CDR2 are drawn from the germline V gene (reference sequence): SGHNT, YYREEE. From cysteine to phenylalanine, the CDR3 is 16 amino acids long. CDR3 DNA is the only sequence kept; it has 48 bases, read in frame from the first base. For this chain, trimming is 5 bases at the V end and 0 bases at the J end, and the number of junction bases without a gene match is 8. The TCR originated in a human donor in a cohort sampled during active COVID-19. The specimen sequenced was peripheral blood. Rearrangement joined TRBV5-4 to TRBJ1-1, with 9 middle bases fitting TRBD1. The CDR3: CASRSDRGLLNTEAFF. Here is the DNA: TGTGCCAGCAGATCGGACAGGGGCTTACTGAACACTGAAGCTTTCTTT.